This TCR beta chain is from a study of identical twins. Study findings and constraints: Out-of-frame alpha sequences common to twins exhibited a surplus of low generation probability. Researchers caution that invariant MAIT and iNKT cells could partly confound zero-insertion analyses.

One entry per CDR3 protein results from TCRdb running MiXCR on the 5' RACE reads. This sample has about 730,000 distinct CDR3 sequences, with 21% found just once. This clonotype came up a few times. What it binds is not known. V dropped 5 bases and J dropped 9 bases, with 20 bases sitting between them. Germline CDR1 reads PRHDT; CDR2 reads FYEKMQ (reference sequence). The CDR3 totals 15 residues. These sequences were also reported in another study, on T cells expressing NK-cell markers. That report notes: Within the sequenced cohort of eight donors, seven exhibited HCMV seropositivity and one was seronegative.

J is TRBJ2-1 and V is TRBV13; possibly TRBD1 for D (6 bases). The clonotype was recovered from a woman between 18 and 29 years old in good health. Sequencing input: PBMCs. DNA of the CDR3: TGTGCCAGCAGCGCCTACAGGGCCCTAGGTCTTGAGCAGTTCTTC. The encoded protein is CASSAYRALGLEQFF.